This T cell receptor beta chain emerged from a study of cytomegalovirus exposure and HLA in healthy donors. Overall study findings and caveats: Only CMV serostatus was available as immune exposure information. Generally TCR sequences proved uncommon, though certain public TCRs appeared in numerous donors.

As concerns this clone: Its antigen is unidentified.

The germline CDR1 and CDR2 sequences are SGHRS and YFSETQ. The CDR3 sequence is 15 residues long. Trimming shortened V by 0 bases and J by 2 bases, and 11 bases separated the two germline ends. The study ran its PCR with 60 Vbeta and 13 Jbeta primers. Sequencing was performed with immunoSEQ multiplex PCR; in TCRdb, only in-frame clones are kept and a portion is missing. The sample has some 110,000 clones, around 80% seen once; the top ten hold 2.5% to 3%. This chain links TRBV5-1 with TRBJ2-5; a possible D gene is TRBD2 (6 bases). Sample: PBMCs. The source of this sequence is a woman younger than 35 in good health and CMV-seropositive. In DNA form, the CDR3 reads TGCGCCAGCAGCTTGGGCGGGGAAGGACAAGAGACCCAGTACTTC. Translated, it gives CASSLGGEGQETQYF.